This TCR beta chain derives from a study of CD8 T cells in ankylosing spondylitis. Germline V gives CDR1 LGHNA, CDR2 YSLEER. Trimming at V came to 1 base and at J to 4 bases, leaving 5 bases not matched to a gene. The CDR3 consists of 16 residues. The table lists this clonotype with a few counts. TCRdb reanalysed the 5' RACE reads using MiXCR and keeps one entry per CDR3 protein. The repertoire includes about 150,000 distinct CDR3 sequences, around 45% of them detected once, and around 15% sits in the top ten. Sequencing was performed on synovial fluid, either unsorted or a sorted T cell fraction (not recorded which). The V gene is TRBV4-3, the J gene TRBJ2-7, with 12 nucleotides matching TRBD2. The TCR was taken from a male donor with ankylosing spondylitis. CDR3 protein: CASSQVLAGGPYEQYF. DNA of the CDR3: TGCGCCAGCAGCCAAGTGCTAGCGGGAGGGCCTTACGAGCAGTACTTC.